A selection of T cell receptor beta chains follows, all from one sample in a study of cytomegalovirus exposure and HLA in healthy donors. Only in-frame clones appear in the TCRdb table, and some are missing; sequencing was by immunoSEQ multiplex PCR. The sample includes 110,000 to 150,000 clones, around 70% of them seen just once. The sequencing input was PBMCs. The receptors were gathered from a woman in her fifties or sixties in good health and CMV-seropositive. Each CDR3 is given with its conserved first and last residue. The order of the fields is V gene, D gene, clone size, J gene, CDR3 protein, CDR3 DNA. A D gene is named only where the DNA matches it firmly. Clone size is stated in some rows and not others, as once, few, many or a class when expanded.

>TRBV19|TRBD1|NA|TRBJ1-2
CASSTFGQTGRKNGYTF
TGTGCCAGTAGTACGTTTGGCCAGACAGGGCGAAAGAATGGCTACACCTTC
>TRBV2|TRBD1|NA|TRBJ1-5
CASTGQGLSQPQHF
TGTGCCAGCACCGGACAGGGTTTATCTCAGCCCCAGCATTTT
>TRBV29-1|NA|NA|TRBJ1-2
CSVEVGEDYGYTF
TGCAGCGTTGAGGTAGGGGAGGACTATGGCTACACCTTC
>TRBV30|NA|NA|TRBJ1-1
CAWRRSLNTEAFF
TGTGCCTGGAGACGGAGTCTGAACACTGAAGCTTTCTTT
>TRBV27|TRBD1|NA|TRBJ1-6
CASSSGGTNSPLHF
TGTGCCAGCAGTTCAGGGGGCACGAATTCACCCCTCCACTTT
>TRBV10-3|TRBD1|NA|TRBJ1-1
CAISPQGGQYTEAFF
TGTGCCATCAGTCCCCAGGGGGGTCAATACACTGAAGCTTTCTTT
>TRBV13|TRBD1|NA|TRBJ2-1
CASSFGTGNYNEQFF
TGTGCCAGCAGCTTCGGGACAGGGAACTACAATGAGCAGTTCTTC
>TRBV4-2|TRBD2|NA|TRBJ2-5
CASSQGGGMMETQYF
TGTGCCAGCAGCCAGGGCGGGGGAATGATGGAGACCCAGTACTTC
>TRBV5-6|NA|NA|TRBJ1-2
CASSLSSGLNYGYTF
TGTGCCAGCAGCTTATCGTCAGGCCTTAACTATGGCTACACCTTC
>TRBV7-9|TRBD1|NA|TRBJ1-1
CASSETGLITEAFF
TGTGCCAGCAGCGAGACAGGGCTTATCACTGAAGCTTTCTTT
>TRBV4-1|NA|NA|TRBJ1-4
CASSQETREKLFF
TGCGCCAGCAGCCAAGAAACCAGGGAAAAACTGTTTTTT
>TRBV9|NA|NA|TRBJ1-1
CASSVGGLVNTEAFF
TGTGCCAGCAGCGTGGGGGGGTTAGTGAACACTGAAGCTTTCTTT
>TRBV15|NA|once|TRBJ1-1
CATSRDRGFGAFF
TGTGCCACCAGCAGAGATAGAGGATTTGGGGCTTTCTTT
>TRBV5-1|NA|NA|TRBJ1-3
CASTVQGLRGNTIYF
TGCGCCAGCACCGTACAGGGATTGAGGGGAAACACCATATATTTT
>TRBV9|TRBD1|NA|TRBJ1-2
CASSDTGTGSYGYTF
TGTGCCAGCAGCGATACCGGGACAGGGAGCTATGGCTACACCTTC
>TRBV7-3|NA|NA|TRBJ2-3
CASSPFGTDTQYF
TGTGCCAGCAGCCCGTTCGGCACAGATACGCAGTATTTT
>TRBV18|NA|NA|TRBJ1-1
CASSPLTGDEAFF
TGTGCCAGCTCACCACTGACGGGTGATGAAGCTTTCTTT
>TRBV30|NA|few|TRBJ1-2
CASNELNYGYTF
TGTGCCTCCAACGAACTCAACTATGGCTACACCTTC
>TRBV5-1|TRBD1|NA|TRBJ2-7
CASSGTGISYEQYF
TGCGCCAGCAGCGGGACAGGGATCTCCTACGAGCAGTACTTC
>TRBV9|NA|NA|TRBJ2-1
CASSVAFDRYNEQFF
TGTGCCAGCAGCGTAGCCTTCGACAGATACAATGAGCAGTTCTTC